This entry lists 17 T cell receptor beta chains sequenced from one sample in a study of identical twins. A single record per CDR3 protein comes from TCRdb applying MiXCR to the 5' RACE reads. The sample consists of hundreds of thousands of distinct CDR3 sequences, roughly an eighth of them appearing once. A further study also used this sample, focusing on yellow fever vaccine responses in identical twins.

Input material: CD8+ T cells sorted from blood. These receptors were collected from a woman aged 18 to 35 in good health.

This clonotype was seen a few times. The chain has TRBV3-1 and TRBJ2-7, with TRBD2 matching over 8 bases. The CDR3 consists of 16 residues. Germline CDR1 and CDR2: LGHDT and YNNKEL (reference sequence). V lost 0 bases and J lost 7; bases outside the gene matches: 11. The CDR3 sequence: CASSQEGAGGLGEQYV. The CDR3 nucleotides read TGTGCCAGCAGCCAAGAAGGGGCGGGGGGCCTGGGAGAGCAGTACGTC.

This clonotype has only a few counts. This rearrangement joins TRBV12-3 or TRBV12-4 to TRBJ2-2; 11 nucleotides line up with TRBD2. The ends lost 5 bases at V and 4 bases at J; junction bases unmatched: 9. This CDR3 region has 17 residues. The CDR3 nucleotides read TGTGCCAGCAGTCCTCCGGGACTAGCGGTGTTCACCGGGGAGCTGTTTTTT. Encoded protein: CASSPPGLAVFTGELFF.

The rearrangement joins TRBV7-6 to TRBJ2-7, with 8 bases fitting TRBD2. The length of the CDR3 is 14 residues. Losses at the gene ends were 0 bases for V and 3 bases for J; bases not matched to a gene: 1. Germline-derived CDR1 and CDR2 are SGHVS and FNYEAQ. The CDR3, as DNA: TGTGCCAGCAGCTTAGCGGGACTAGTCTACGAGCAGTACTTC. It is translated as CASSLAGLVYEQYF.

This clonotype was counted between two and nine times. J is TRBJ1-1 and V is TRBV12-3 or TRBV12-4; D is ambiguous. The CDR3 has 14 residues. V shed 8 bases and J shed 4 bases, with 17 bases lying between them. CDR3 sequence (DNA): TGTGCCAGCCACGGCTTCGGGATCAGCACTGAAGCTTTCTTT. Translating gives CASHGFGISTEAFF.

The rearrangement uses TRBV6-1 and TRBJ2-1; D might be TRBD1 (6 bases). CDR3 size: 16 residues. The germline gives CDR1 MNHNS, CDR2 SASEGT. Trimming took off 5 bases at V and 2 bases at J, with 16 bases between the two ends. The CDR3 DNA reads TGTGCCAGCAGTCTTACAGGGTCCCCCACCTACAATGAGCAGTTCTTC. Residues: CASSLTGSPTYNEQFF.

This chain connects TRBV7-8 to TRBJ2-1, with 8 bases fitting TRBD2. Per germline, CDR1 SGHVS and CDR2 FQNEAQ. This CDR3 has 17 amino acids. Trimming cost V 1 base and J 0 bases; bases outside gene matches: 5. The CDR3 nucleotides are TGTGCCAGCAGCTTAGGGAAGCGGGGGAACTCCTACAATGAGCAGTTCTTC. It specifies CASSLGKRGNSYNEQFF.

The chain uses TRBV28 and TRBJ1-1; 7 nucleotides match TRBD1. V lost 5 bases to trimming and J lost 2 bases; unmatched junction nucleotides: 8. Per germline, CDR1 MDHEN and CDR2 SYDVKM. The CDR3 length is 15 residues. CDR3 sequence reads: CASSPYRGVNTEAFF. As DNA, the CDR3 is TGTGCCAGCAGTCCCTACAGGGGCGTTAACACTGAAGCTTTCTTT.

The V and J genes are TRBV21-1 and TRBJ2-5. TRBV21-1 is assigned pseudogene status. The CDR3 spans 14 residues. DNA of the CDR3: TGTGCCAGCAGCATTTCCGAAGGTCGGGAGACCCAGTACTTC. As protein: CASSISEGRETQYF.

This clonotype has a count of ten or more. The gene calls are TRBV15 and TRBJ2-2, with 8 bases aligning to TRBD2. Germline V gene data show CDR1 as LNHNV and CDR2 as YYDKDF (reference sequence). V shed 6 bases, J shed 0 bases, and the junction held 6 bases outside the gene matches. CDR3 length: 16 residues. The CDR3 DNA reads TGTGCCACCAGTCCGCACGGGGGGGCGAACACCGGGGAGCTGTTTTTT. This encodes CATSPHGGANTGELFF.

The chain employs TRBV7-8 and TRBJ2-1, with TRBD1 matching over 9 bases. CDR1 and CDR2 (germline): SGHVS, FQNEAQ. The CDR3 covers 15 residues. V shed 5 bases, J shed 7 bases, and the junction held 9 bases outside the gene matches. This chain's CDR3 is CASSTRTGVTNEQFF. The DNA for the CDR3 is TGTGCCAGCAGCACCCGGACAGGGGTTACGAATGAGCAGTTCTTC.

The gene calls are TRBV4-1 and TRBJ2-3; 15 nucleotides line up with TRBD2. This CDR3 is 17 amino acids long. J was trimmed by 6 bases and V by 1 base; bases with no gene match: 5. Per germline, CDR1 MGHRA and CDR2 YSYEKL. The CDR3 loop is CASSQGWTSGGADTQYF. The CDR3, as DNA: TGCGCCAGCAGCCAAGGATGGACTAGCGGGGGGGCGGATACGCAGTATTTT.

This clonotype showed up just a few times. The rearrangement joins TRBV19 to TRBJ2-5; 11 positions agree with TRBD2. The germline V gene has CDR1 LNHDA and CDR2 SQIVND (reference sequence). This CDR3 has 17 amino acids. Losses at the gene ends were 3 bases for V and 1 base for J; bases not matched to a gene: 7. CDR3 nucleotides: TGTGCCAGTAGTATCTCAACTAGCGGGGGACTCCAAGAGACCCAGTACTTC. Its translation is CASSISTSGGLQETQYF. Filled out from reference TRBV19 and TRBJ2-5, the complete variable domain reads DGGITQSPKYLFRKEGQNVTLSCEQNLNHDAMYWYRQDPGQGLRLIYYSQIVNDFQKGDIAEGYSVSREKKESFPLTVTSAQKNPTAFYLCASSISTSGGLQETQYFGPGTRLLVL.

This chain links TRBV7-9 with TRBJ2-7; 8 bases fit TRBD1. V lost 3 bases to trimming and J lost 7 bases; unmatched junction nucleotides: 5. This CDR3 comprises 13 residues. Per the germline V gene, CDR1 is SEHNR and CDR2 is FQNEAQ (reference sequence). CDR3 sequence: CASSFGTGGEQYF. CDR3 nucleotide sequence: TGTGCCAGCAGCTTTGGTACAGGGGGAGAGCAGTACTTC. Variable domain in full (rest from reference TRBV7-9 and TRBJ2-7): DTGVSQNPRHKITKRGQNVTFRCDPISEHNRLYWYRQTLGQGPEFLTYFQNEAQLEKSRLLSDRFSAERPKGSFSTLEIQRTEQGDSAMYLCASSFGTGGEQYFGPGTRLTVT.

This rearrangement joins TRBV11-2 to TRBJ1-4, with D perhaps matching TRBD1 (6 bases). The V gene lost 2 bases and the J gene lost 4 bases, with 8 bases spanning the gap. This CDR3 is 14 amino acids long. The germline CDR1 and CDR2 sequences are SGHAT and FQNNGV. The CDR3 reads CASSLPGDNEKLFF. CDR3 bases: TGTGCCAGCAGCTTACCAGGGGATAATGAAAAACTGTTTTTT.

In its sample, this clonotype was seen a few times. The chain combines TRBV28 with TRBJ2-7, with D possibly TRBD1 on 5 matching bases. This CDR3 has 13 amino acids. The V gene lost 7 bases and the J gene lost 6 bases, with 16 bases spanning the gap. The germline gives CDR1 MDHEN, CDR2 SYDVKM. The CDR3 here is CASNRGQTFEQYF. Here the CDR3 DNA reads TGTGCCAGCAACAGAGGACAAACCTTCGAGCAGTACTTC.

The V call is TRBV7-9, the J call TRBJ1-1, with D tentatively TRBD1 (5 bases). V lost 5 bases to trimming and J lost 5 bases, with 12 bases between them. CDR3 length equals 13 residues. Germline CDR1 SEHNR, CDR2 FQNEAQ (reference sequence). As DNA, the CDR3 is TGTGCCAGCAGCCCCAGGGCCGGAACTGAAGCTTTCTTT. It translates to CASSPRAGTEAFF.

This clonotype was recorded many times. The chain couples TRBV7-9 to TRBJ2-7; 8 positions agree with TRBD2. The CDR3 covers 15 residues. The germline CDR1 and CDR2 sequences are SEHNR and FQNEAQ (reference sequence). Germline trimming cut 5 bases from V and 0 bases from J; bases unmatched to any gene: 6. CDR3 sequence (DNA): TGTGCCAGCAGCCCCGGACTAGCAGCCTCCTACGAGCAGTACTTC. This gives the protein CASSPGLAASYEQYF. Full variable domain (outside the CDR3, taken from reference TRBV7-9 and TRBJ2-7): DTGVSQNPRHKITKRGQNVTFRCDPISEHNRLYWYRQTLGQGPEFLTYFQNEAQLEKSRLLSDRFSAERPKGSFSTLEIQRTEQGDSAMYLCASSPGLAASYEQYFGPGTRLTVT.